This TCR beta chain was recorded in a study of cytomegalovirus exposure and HLA in healthy donors. General study findings and limits: Indistinguishable V segments such as TRBV6-2 and TRBV6-3 were excluded. Likely technical artifact: a cluster of highly shared sequence variants.

This clone was observed a single time. Its antigen is still unknown. Germline assignment: CDR1 MNHEY and CDR2 SMNVEV (reference sequence). There are 13 residues in the CDR3. These donors, healthy bone marrow donors, were studied. PCR primers comprised 60 Vbeta and 13 Jbeta primers. Study processing details: An analysis performed later counted roughly 80 million unique TCR beta chains (roughly 11 million of them shared). TCRdb keeps only in-frame clones here, not all; method: immunoSEQ multiplex PCR. From that table come the V and J calls and clone size; the DNA was used to work out D and trimming. This table holds roughly 140,000 clones, 82% found once.

This sequence originates from a young man in good health and CMV-seropositive. Sequenced sample: PBMCs. The V and J genes are TRBV27 and TRBJ2-5; D is unresolved. The DNA end favors TRBJ2-7, so the J call may be wrong. CDR3 region: CASSLSNPYEQYF. The CDR3 region has the DNA TGTGCCAGCAGTTTATCGAATCCCTACGAGCAGTACTTC.